The next 23 T cell receptor beta chains were all read from a single sample in a study of shared clonotypes between healthy human individuals. Naive CD8 cells lacked CD45RO and underwent positive selection for CCR7, leaving out terminally differentiated effector memory CD45RA+ cells. The protocol was immunoSEQ multiplex PCR, while the TCRdb copy is restricted to in-frame clones and leaves out a portion. The sample carries about 590,000 clones, less than 97% recorded once. Material for sequencing was naive CD8+ T cells sorted from blood. These receptors originate from a woman aged 30 to 39 in good health.

CDR3 in amino acids: CASSLGTTNGYTF. The CDR3 nucleotides are TGTGCCAGCAGCTTAGGGACAACCAATGGCTACACCTTC. The rearrangement joins TRBV7-9 to TRBJ1-2; D may be TRBD1 (5 bases). This CDR3 has 13 amino acids. Trimming removed 1 base from V and 6 bases from J, with 9 bases in between. Germline loops: CDR1 SEHNR, CDR2 FQNEAQ (reference sequence).

The chain has TRBV14 and TRBJ2-1; D might be TRBD2 (5 bases). The CDR3 has 13 amino acids. Germline-derived CDR1 and CDR2 are SGHDN and FVKESK. V was trimmed by 1 base and J by 8 bases, leaving 9 bases between them. This chain's CDR3 is CASSQVRGHEQFF. CDR3 nucleotide sequence: TGTGCCAGCAGCCAAGTCCGAGGGCATGAGCAGTTCTTC.

This chain joins TRBV28 and TRBJ2-1; D is unclear. V shed 4 bases and J shed 5 bases, with 12 bases lying between them. CDR1 and CDR2 from the germline V gene are MDHEN and SYDVKM. The CDR3 extends over 14 amino acids. CDR3 sequence reads: CASSSSIVNNEQFF. The CDR3 DNA sequence: TGTGCCAGCAGTTCCTCCATAGTTAACAATGAGCAGTTCTTC.

The rearrangement joins TRBV6-1 to TRBJ2-1, with TRBD1 matching over 7 bases. CDR1 is MNHNS, CDR2 SASEGT, per germline. CDR3 length: 15 residues. V was clipped by 5 bases and J by 7 bases; unmatched bases: 11. In nucleotides, the CDR3 is TGTGCCAGCAGTCTGGACAGGTTCCTAGGGAATGAGCAGTTCTTC. This codes for CASSLDRFLGNEQFF.

V gene TRBV19 combines with J gene TRBJ1-1; a possible D gene is TRBD1 (5 bases). Germline V gives CDR1 LNHDA, CDR2 SQIVND (reference sequence). The CDR3 consists of 14 residues. Trimming removed 2 bases at V and 1 base at J, with 8 bases between. The CDR3 here is CASSISGGNTEAFF. In nucleotides, the CDR3 is TGTGCCAGTAGTATATCCGGGGGGAACACTGAAGCTTTCTTT.

This chain connects TRBV9 to TRBJ2-7; TRBD2 might be the D (6 bases). From germline, CDR1 is SGDLS and CDR2 YYNGEE. The V gene lost 3 bases and the J gene lost 4 bases, with 14 bases spanning the gap. The CDR3 sequence is 14 residues long. The CDR3 sequence: CASSAEGGLYEQYF. CDR3 DNA sequence: TGTGCCAGCAGCGCTGAGGGAGGCTTGTACGAGCAGTACTTC.

The chain employs TRBV2 and TRBJ2-3; 9 positions agree with TRBD2. Per the germline V gene, CDR1 is SNHLY and CDR2 is FYNNEI. CDR3 length: 18 amino acids. V shed 10 bases, J shed 0 bases, and the junction held 17 bases outside the gene matches. The CDR3 sequence: CATPPGLASLPSTDTQYF. CDR3 in DNA: TGTGCCACCCCACCGGGACTAGCTTCGTTACCTAGCACAGATACGCAGTATTTT.

V is TRBV5-1 and J is TRBJ2-2, with D unresolved. Trimming left V 0 bases short and J 4 bases short, with 10 bases between. Germline CDR1 and CDR2: SGHRS and YFSETQ. This CDR3 comprises 15 residues. The CDR3: CASSLGRMFTGELFF. As DNA, the CDR3 is TGCGCCAGCAGCTTGGGTAGGATGTTCACCGGGGAGCTGTTTTTT. The complete variable domain, with remaining parts taken from reference TRBV5-1 and TRBJ2-2, reads KAGVTQTPRYLIKTRGQQVTLSCSPISGHRSVSWYQQTPGQGLQFLFEYFSETQRNKGNFPGRFSGRQFSNSRSEMNVSTLELGDSALYLCASSLGRMFTGELFFGEGSRLTVL.

The rearrangement uses TRBV7-9 and TRBJ1-4, with D possibly TRBD1 on 6 matching bases. Germline CDR1 SEHNR, CDR2 FQNEAQ (reference sequence). V was trimmed by 5 bases and J by 7 bases, leaving 17 bases between them. The CDR3 loop spans 15 amino acids. CDR3 in amino acids: CASSPPTGKGEKLFF. CDR3 in DNA: TGTGCCAGCAGCCCCCCTACAGGGAAAGGTGAAAAACTGTTTTTT.

This clone has only one observation. The chain is built from TRBV7-9 and TRBJ2-3; D is uncertain. CDR1 and CDR2 from the germline V gene are SEHNR and FQNEAQ (reference sequence). V shed 5 bases and J shed 4 bases, with 13 bases lying between them. This CDR3 has 14 residues. CDR3 DNA: TGTGCCAGCAGCCCCCGTTTGAACCCAGATACGCAGTATTTT. Its translation is CASSPRLNPDTQYF.

Notes on this clone: At the DNA level, this CDR3 is encoded by other sequences in the same sample as well. The chain employs TRBV27 and TRBJ1-2, with a weak D call TRBD1 (5 bases). CDR1 MNHEY and CDR2 SMNVEV come from the germline V gene (reference sequence). V lost 2 bases, J lost 0 bases, and 7 bases lay in between. CDR3 size: 14 residues. CDR3 loop: CASSLQGTNYGYTF. The CDR3 nucleotides are TGTGCCAGCAGTTTACAGGGAACTAACTATGGCTACACCTTC.

This sequence joins TRBV13 and TRBJ2-7; D is possibly TRBD1 (5 bases). The CDR3 has 14 amino acids. Germline V gene data show CDR1 as PRHDT and CDR2 as FYEKMQ (reference sequence). Trimming took off 5 bases at V and 4 bases at J, with 15 bases between the two ends. CDR3: CASSIGQDLYEQYF. DNA of the CDR3: TGTGCCAGCAGCATCGGACAAGATCTTTACGAGCAGTACTTC. The full variable domain, with the rest looked up from reference TRBV13 and TRBJ2-7, is AAGVIQSPRHLIKEKRETATLKCYPIPRHDTVYWYQQGPGQDPQFLISFYEKMQSDKGSIPDRFSAQQFSDYHSELNMSSLELGDSALYFCASSIGQDLYEQYFGPGTRLTVT.

V and J are TRBV5-1 and TRBJ2-7; 11 nucleotides agree with TRBD1. Germline V CDR1 and CDR2: SGHRS, YFSETQ. The J segment lost 7 bases and the V segment lost 5 bases, leaving 11 bases of the junction unmatched. The CDR3 spans 15 residues. CDR3 in amino acids: CASRTTGTGGREQYF. CDR3 nucleotide sequence: TGCGCCAGCAGAACCACCGGGACAGGGGGTCGGGAGCAGTACTTC. Variable domain in full (rest from reference TRBV5-1 and TRBJ2-7): KAGVTQTPRYLIKTRGQQVTLSCSPISGHRSVSWYQQTPGQGLQFLFEYFSETQRNKGNFPGRFSGRQFSNSRSEMNVSTLELGDSALYLCASRTTGTGGREQYFGPGTRLTVT.

J is TRBJ1-1 and V is TRBV27; D is undetermined. Trimming removed 2 bases at V and 7 bases at J, with 17 bases between. Germline values: CDR1 MNHEY, CDR2 SMNVEV (reference sequence). The CDR3 is made up of 15 amino acids. The CDR3 sequence is CASSLNAARRGEAFF. CDR3 in DNA: TGTGCCAGCAGTTTAAACGCGGCACGGCGGGGTGAAGCTTTCTTT.

The V and J genes are TRBV27 and TRBJ2-5; 9 nucleotides match TRBD2. The CDR3 covers 15 residues. The V gene's germline CDR1 is MNHEY and CDR2 SMNVEV (reference sequence). The junction had 8 bases not matched to a gene; V was cut back by 7 bases and J by 2 bases. CDR3 sequence (DNA): TGTGCCAGCAAGATAGCGGGAGCACCTCAAGAGACCCAGTACTTC. This sequence encodes CASKIAGAPQETQYF.

This chain connects TRBV30 to TRBJ1-2; possibly TRBD1 for D (5 bases). Trimming took 5 bases from V and 5 from J, leaving 15 bases between them. In germline, CDR1 is GTSNPN, CDR2 SVGIG (reference sequence). The length of the CDR3 is 13 residues. The CDR3 reads CAWQPDSKYGYTF. CDR3 in DNA: TGTGCCTGGCAGCCAGACAGTAAATATGGCTACACCTTC. The whole variable domain, remainder taken from reference TRBV30 and TRBJ1-2, is SQTIHQWPATLVQPVGSPLSLECTVEGTSNPNLYWYRQAAGRGLQLLFYSVGIGQISSEVPQNLSASRPQDRQFILSSKKLLLSDSGFYLCAWQPDSKYGYTFGSGTRLTVV.

The rearrangement joins TRBV7-9 to TRBJ2-2; 11 nucleotides line up with TRBD1. The CDR3 loop spans 15 amino acids. V trimming: 5 bases; J trimming: 8 bases; junction bases outside the gene matches: 7. Germline V lookup: CDR1 SEHNR, CDR2 FQNEAQ (reference sequence). The CDR3 DNA is TGTGCCAGCAGCGACGGACAGGGGGCATCTGGGGAGCTGTTTTTT. This gives the protein CASSDGQGASGELFF.

The V and J genes are TRBV5-1 and TRBJ2-3; TRBD1 might be the D (7 bases). The CDR3 loop spans 15 amino acids. Germline V gives CDR1 SGHRS, CDR2 YFSETQ. V was pared by 5 bases and J by 3 bases, with 16 bases between. CDR3 region: CASRPTGTLTDTQYF. For the CDR3, the DNA is TGCGCCAGCAGGCCGACAGGGACTTTAACAGATACGCAGTATTTT.

V is TRBV4-1 and J is TRBJ2-1; 8 bases are a match to TRBD2. Trimming at V came to 1 base and at J to 0 bases, leaving 2 bases not matched to a gene. The CDR3 covers 16 residues. Germline CDR1 MGHRA, CDR2 YSYEKL. The CDR3 loop is CASSQGAGASYNEQFF. The CDR3 DNA reads TGCGCCAGCAGCCAAGGAGCGGGAGCCTCCTACAATGAGCAGTTCTTC.

The chain recombines TRBV27 with TRBJ2-7; 9 bases are a match to TRBD1. The CDR3 totals 15 residues. After removal of 7 bases from V and 0 bases from J, the junction contained 7 bases not matched to a gene. Germline values: CDR1 MNHEY, CDR2 SMNVEV (reference sequence). CDR3 loop: CASKLGTGSSYEQYF. The DNA of the CDR3 is TGTGCCAGCAAACTTGGGACAGGGTCCTCCTACGAGCAGTACTTC.

V usage is TRBV28 and J usage is TRBJ2-7; D uncertain. The V gene's germline CDR1 is MDHEN and CDR2 SYDVKM. CDR3 length: 11 residues. The ends were cut back, 4 bases at V and 7 bases at J, with 8 bases in the middle. The CDR3 nucleotides are TGTGCCAGCAGTTCCGCGAAAGAGCAGTACTTC. Protein: CASSSAKEQYF. The variable domain in full, completed from reference TRBV28 and TRBJ2-7, reads DVKVTQSSRYLVKRTGEKVFLECVQDMDHENMFWYRQDPGLGLRLIYFSYDVKMKEKGDIPEGYSVSREKKERFSLILESASTNQTSMYLCASSSAKEQYFGPGTRLTVT.

The chain recombines TRBV10-3 with TRBJ2-3; D is perhaps TRBD1 (6 bases). The CDR3 has 15 residues. Germline CDR1 and CDR2: ENHRY and SYGVKD. V was cut by 2 bases and J by 0 bases, with 9 bases left in between. CDR3 in DNA: TGTGCCATCAGTGAGCAGGGGTTTAGCACAGATACGCAGTATTTT. This translates into CAISEQGFSTDTQYF.

The J gene is TRBJ2-1, the V gene TRBV6-5; 7 bases match TRBD1. This CDR3 spans 13 amino acids. The V and J ends lost 4 bases and 8 bases, in that order; junction bases with no gene match: 5. In germline, CDR1 is MNHEY, CDR2 SVGAGI. CDR3 sequence (DNA): TGTGCCAGCAGTTTTGGACAGGCGGATGAGCAGTTCTTC. Translating it yields CASSFGQADEQFF.